This T cell receptor beta chain was profiled in a study of T cell responses to AZD1222 COVID-19 vaccine. Trimming took off 5 bases at V and 5 bases at J, with 16 bases between the two ends. The CDR3 length is 15 residues. Germline values: CDR1 LGHNA, CDR2 YNFKEQ. Assay: immunoSEQ multiplex PCR; the TCRdb copy retains only in-frame clones and omits some. The sample shows roughly 200,000 clones, 80% to 95% of them seen only once. The V call is TRBV4-2, the J call TRBJ2-1; D perhaps matches TRBD2 (5 bases). The source material was peripheral blood, sampled on day 0 of AZD1222 vaccination. The source is an adult in good health. The CDR3 here is CASSDPSLVDNEQFF. In nucleotides, the CDR3 is TGTGCCAGCAGCGACCCTAGCCTCGTCGACAATGAGCAGTTCTTC.